The rows below give T cell receptor beta chains drawn from one sample of a study of blood T cell repertoires in COVID-19. The method was immunoSEQ multiplex PCR; TCRdb's version includes in-frame clones alone and lacks a portion of them. The table has some 51,000 clones, more than 80% seen once. Sequencing was performed on peripheral blood. The receptors originated from a human donor with active COVID-19. The donor label of this sample is uncertain. CDR3s include the opening cysteine and the closing phenylalanine or tryptophan. The D gene is left open where the match is weak. Not all rows give a size; the values are once, few, many and, for expanded clones, a class.

NA	NA	TRBV14	TRBJ2-2	TGTGCCAGCAGTCCTGGGGCGGCGAACACCGGGGAGCTGTTTTTT	CASSPGAANTGELFF
NA	NA	TRBV7-9	TRBJ2-1	TGTGCCAGCAGTAACAATGAGCAGTTCTTC	CASSNNEQFF
NA	NA	TRBV7-6	TRBJ2-1	TGTGCCAGCAGTTTAGCCTCCAGCTCCTACAATGAGCAGTTCTTC	CASSLASSSYNEQFF
NA	NA	TRBV6-5	TRBJ2-7	TGTGCCAGCAGTTACAACGAGGGCGAGCAGTACTTC	CASSYNEGEQYF
NA	TRBD1	TRBV27	TRBJ1-4	TGTGCCAGCAGTTCCATGGGACAGGGATCTGAAAAACTGTTTTTT	CASSSMGQGSEKLFF
once	NA	TRBV5-1	TRBJ2-2	TGCGCCAGCAGCTTGGAAGGGGCTGGCACCGGGGAGCTGTTTTTT	CASSLEGAGTGELFF
NA	NA	TRBV24-1	TRBJ1-1	TGTGCCACCAGTTGGTTCAGGGCCTTTCTGAACACTGAAGCTTTCTTT	CATSWFRAFLNTEAFF
NA	TRBD1	TRBV9	TRBJ1-1	TGTGCCAGCAGCGAGGGGACAGGGGATGAAGCTTTCTTT	CASSEGTGDEAFF
NA	NA	TRBV12-3/TRBV12-4	TRBJ2-5	TGTGCCAGCAGTTTCGTCAGTCAAGAGACCCAGTACTTC	CASSFVSQETQYF
NA	TRBD1	TRBV3-1/TRBV3-2	TRBJ2-2	TGTGCCAGCAGCAACCACCAGGGGGCCGGGGAGCTGTTTTTT	CASSNHQGAGELFF
NA	NA	TRBV13	TRBJ1-1	TGTGCCAGCAGGACAGCCCTGAACACTGAAGCTTTCTTT	CASRTALNTEAFF
NA	NA	TRBV28	TRBJ1-5	TGTGCCAGCAAGGTGGCGCGCAAGGGGGGCAATCAGCCCCAGCATTTT	CASKVARKGGNQPQHF